Presented here are 9 T cell receptor beta chains from one specimen sequenced in a study of Ad26.COV2.S vaccination and SARS-CoV-2 variants. Assay: immunoSEQ multiplex PCR; the TCRdb copy retains only in-frame clones and omits some. The sample records around 250,000 clones, around nine tenths being singletons. As to treatment: some 20 received Ad26.COV2.S at low or high dose, single or two shots; about 5 received placebo; per-sample allocation not given. Collection of the samples took place on day 63 after the first injection of vaccine or placebo. This specimen was peripheral blood, taken in a trial of Ad26.COV2.S vaccine versus placebo. These receptors were collected from a person aged 18 to 59 who received the Ad26.COV2.S COVID-19 vaccine or a placebo.

V gene TRBV6-5 combines with J gene TRBJ1-1; no definite D call. Germline loops: CDR1 MNHEY, CDR2 SVGAGI. The CDR3 length is 15 residues. The germline V and J ends were trimmed by 0 bases and 0 bases, with 8 bases remaining between them. The CDR3 coding sequence is TGTGCCAGCAGTTACTCCACGCGGATGAACACTGAAGCTTTCTTT. Amino acid sequence: CASSYSTRMNTEAFF.

The chain couples TRBV20-1 to TRBJ1-2; the D is unclear. Germline V lookup: CDR1 DFQATT, CDR2 SNEGSKA (reference sequence). The CDR3 runs to 11 residues. V lost 4 bases to trimming and J lost 6 bases, with 9 bases between them. DNA for the CDR3: TGCAGTGCTATGGGCGGGAATGGCTACACCTTC. Its translation is CSAMGGNGYTF.

The gene calls are TRBV5-5 and TRBJ1-1, with TRBD1 matching over 7 bases. Germline loops: CDR1 SGHKS, CDR2 YYEKEE (reference sequence). J gave up 5 bases and V 0 bases, and 10 bases lay outside the gene matches. CDR3 length: 16 amino acids. The CDR3 sequence: CASSLEKGRGPTEAFF. CDR3 bases: TGTGCCAGCAGCTTGGAAAAGGGTAGGGGGCCTACTGAAGCTTTCTTT.

Regarding this clone: In the same sample, other DNA sequences code for this CDR3. The V and J genes are TRBV12-3 or TRBV12-4 and TRBJ1-2, with D perhaps TRBD1 (6 bases). The CDR3 consists of 11 residues. V lost 5 bases, J lost 8 bases, and 9 bases lay in between. The CDR3 region is CASSLGGGYTF. Written as DNA, the CDR3 is TGTGCCAGCAGTCTGGGGGGCGGCTACACCTTC.

V usage is TRBV30 and J usage is TRBJ2-1; 11 positions agree with TRBD2. V shed 1 base, J shed 0 bases, and the junction held 11 bases outside the gene matches. From germline, CDR1 is GTSNPN and CDR2 SVGIG (reference sequence). This CDR3 contains 19 residues. The DNA for the CDR3 is TGTGCCTGGAGTGAGTCTAGGACTAGCGGGCCAAGCTCCTACAATGAGCAGTTCTTC. Amino acid sequence: CAWSESRTSGPSSYNEQFF.

This chain uses TRBV3-1 (or the pseudogene TRBV3-2) with TRBJ1-4, with D possibly matching TRBD1 (5 bases). From germline, CDR1 is LGHDT and CDR2 YNNKEL (reference sequence). The CDR3 has 14 amino acids. Trimming left V 1 base short and J 8 bases short, with 11 bases between. CDR3 coding DNA: TGTGCCAGCAGCCAAGTTTCAGGGAGGGAAAAACTGTTTTTT. The encoded protein is CASSQVSGREKLFF.

The chain uses TRBV4-1 and TRBJ1-6, with TRBD1 identical over 8 bases. CDR1 is MGHRA, CDR2 YSYEKL, per germline. This CDR3 comprises 16 residues. V lost 0 bases and J lost 9; bases outside the gene matches: 7. The CDR3 nucleotides read TGCGCCAGCAGCCAAGATGGTCAGGGGGCGCGTTCACCCCTCCACTTT. This gives the protein CASSQDGQGARSPLHF.

The genes are TRBV24-1 and TRBJ2-1; D perhaps matches TRBD1 (6 bases). The CDR3 loop spans 16 amino acids. Looked up from germline, CDR1 is KGHDR and CDR2 is SFDVKD. Deletions cut 3 bases from V and 0 bases from J, with 11 bases between. The CDR3 region is CATSDHQGSSYNEQFF. The CDR3 DNA sequence: TGTGCCACCAGTGATCATCAGGGGAGCTCCTACAATGAGCAGTTCTTC.

The rearrangement joins TRBV6-2 or TRBV6-3 to TRBJ2-7; no definite D call. The ends were cut back, 4 bases at V and 6 bases at J, with 7 bases in the middle. Germline V gene data show CDR1 as MNHEY and CDR2 as SVGEGT. CDR3 length equals 11 residues. This CDR3 reads CASSFHSEQYF. CDR3 nucleotides: TGTGCCAGCAGTTTTCACAGCGAGCAGTACTTC.